This T cell receptor beta chain was identified in a study of blood T cells in healthy people across ages. Findings of the study overall: Not knowing donor CMV status may have confounded expanded clonotype changes.

The CDR3 length is 13 residues. Between the trimmed V and J ends, which lost 4 bases and 6 bases, there was a span of 10 bases. Germline values: CDR1 MNHEY, CDR2 SVGAGI. This clonotype was recorded a few times. Its specificity is unknown. Isolated PBMCs totaled at least 7 million in each sample. PCR was performed a second time for roughly 7 to 12 cycles using a sample-barcoded 5' primer and a J-beta primer mix. TCRdb independently ran MiXCR on the 5' RACE reads; one entry per CDR3 protein. The sample records some 790,000 distinct CDR3 sequences, roughly 26% being singletons. Sequenced material: blood. The sequence came from an elderly woman in good health. The chain joins TRBV6-5 to TRBJ1-5; no clear D. CDR3 nucleotides: TGTGCCAGCAGTTTTCGCCCGTCTCAGCCCCAGCATTTT. Residues: CASSFRPSQPQHF.